Shown below are 3 T cell receptor beta chains from a single sample sequenced in a study of beta chain bispecific antibodies for T cell cancers. Study results and limitations: Normal T cells contributed less of the targeted TRBV signal than the leukemia cells did.

T cells were expanded from blood mononuclear cells for 2 to 3 days with anti-CD3 OKT3 or CD3/CD28 beads. For these receptors, no antigen is known. Using its own MiXCR run on the 5' RACE reads, TCRdb lists one record per CDR3 protein. The sample includes about 20,000 distinct CDR3 sequences, about 2.7% of them seen just once. What was sequenced was healthy donor T cells cultured with leukemia cells. Receptor source: a human donor in good health. Some clones in this sample may be carry-over from other donors' samples.

The table lists this clonotype with a few counts. The CDR3 nucleotides read TGTGCCAGCTCCCGAGATACAGGGCCCACTGAAGCTTTCTTT. Protein: CASSRDTGPTEAFF. The chain carries TRBV18 and TRBJ1-1, with D perhaps TRBD1 (6 bases). Germline V gives CDR1 KGHSH, CDR2 LQKENI. V dropped 6 bases and J dropped 4 bases, with 15 bases sitting between them. There are 14 residues in the CDR3.

This clonotype was seen ten or more times. V and J are TRBV12-3 or TRBV12-4 and TRBJ2-7; no reliable D call. The CDR3 covers 10 residues. The V gene lost 3 bases and the J gene lost 3 bases, with 0 bases spanning the gap. In DNA, the CDR3 is TGTGCCAGCAGTTTCTACGAGCAGTACTTC. This gives the protein CASSFYEQYF.

This clonotype was observed many times. This chain connects TRBV5-1 to TRBJ1-3; D is uncertain. CDR1 and CDR2 from the germline V gene are SGHRS and YFSETQ. The CDR3 sequence is 13 residues long. Trimming pared 4 bases from V and 4 bases from J, leaving 9 bases between. CDR3 sequence (DNA): TGCGCCAGCAGCGATGGCTTCGGAAACACCATATATTTT. Residues: CASSDGFGNTIYF.